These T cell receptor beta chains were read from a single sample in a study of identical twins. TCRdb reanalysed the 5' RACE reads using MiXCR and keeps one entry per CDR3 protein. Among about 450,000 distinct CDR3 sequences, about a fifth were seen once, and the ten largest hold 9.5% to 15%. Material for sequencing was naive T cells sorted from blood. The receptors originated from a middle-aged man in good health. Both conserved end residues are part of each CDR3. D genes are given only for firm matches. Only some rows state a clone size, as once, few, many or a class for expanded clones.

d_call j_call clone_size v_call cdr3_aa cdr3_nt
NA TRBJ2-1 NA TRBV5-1 CASSFYRPGTDEQFF TGCGCCAGCAGCTTTTATCGGCCGGGTACGGATGAGCAGTTCTTC
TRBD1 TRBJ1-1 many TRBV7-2 CASSFTGGFLFF TGTGCCAGCAGCTTCACAGGGGGTTTTCTCTTCTTT
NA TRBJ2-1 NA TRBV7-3 CASSLDGGRYNEQFF TGTGCCAGCAGCTTAGACGGGGGACGTTACAATGAGCAGTTCTTC
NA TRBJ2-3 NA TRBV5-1 CASSFRGDGTDTQYF TGCGCCAGCAGCTTCAGGGGGGACGGCACAGATACGCAGTATTTT
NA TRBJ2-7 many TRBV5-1 CASSLGGAPYEQYF TGCGCCAGCAGCTTGGGCGGGGCCCCCTACGAGCAGTACTTC
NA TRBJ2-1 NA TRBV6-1 CASSLTVLNEQFF TGTGCCAGCAGTCTGACAGTATTGAATGAGCAGTTCTTC
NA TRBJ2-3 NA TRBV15 CATSRDQGWSDTQYF TGTGCCACCAGCAGAGATCAGGGTTGGTCAGATACGCAGTATTTT
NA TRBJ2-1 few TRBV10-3 CAISDGGATIDEQFF TGTGCCATCAGTGATGGGGGGGCGACCATCGATGAGCAGTTCTTC
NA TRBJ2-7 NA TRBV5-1 CASSLRGVEQYF TGCGCCAGCAGCTTGAGGGGGGTCGAGCAGTACTTC
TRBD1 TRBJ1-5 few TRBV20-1 CSAWTGVSKNQPQHF TGCAGTGCCTGGACAGGGGTTTCCAAAAATCAGCCCCAGCATTTT
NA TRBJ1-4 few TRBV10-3 CAISEGKKRKLFF TGTGCCATCAGTGAGGGAAAGAAGAGAAAACTGTTTTTT
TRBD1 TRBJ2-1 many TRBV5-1 CASSRDRNNEQFF TGCGCCAGCAGTCGGGACAGGAACAATGAGCAGTTCTTC
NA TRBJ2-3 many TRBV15 CATSRDLGVGTDTQYF TGTGCCACCAGCAGAGATTTGGGGGTTGGCACAGATACGCAGTATTTT
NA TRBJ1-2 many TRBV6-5 CASSYLRPDSSKGYTF TGTGCCAGCAGTTACCTCCGTCCAGATTCCTCTAAAGGCTACACCTTC
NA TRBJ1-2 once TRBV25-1 CASSEYEGYGYTF TGTGCCAGCAGTGAATACGAGGGTTATGGCTACACCTTC
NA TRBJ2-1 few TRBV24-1 CATSDMSRGAYNEQFF TGTGCCACCAGTGATATGTCTCGCGGAGCCTACAATGAGCAGTTCTTC